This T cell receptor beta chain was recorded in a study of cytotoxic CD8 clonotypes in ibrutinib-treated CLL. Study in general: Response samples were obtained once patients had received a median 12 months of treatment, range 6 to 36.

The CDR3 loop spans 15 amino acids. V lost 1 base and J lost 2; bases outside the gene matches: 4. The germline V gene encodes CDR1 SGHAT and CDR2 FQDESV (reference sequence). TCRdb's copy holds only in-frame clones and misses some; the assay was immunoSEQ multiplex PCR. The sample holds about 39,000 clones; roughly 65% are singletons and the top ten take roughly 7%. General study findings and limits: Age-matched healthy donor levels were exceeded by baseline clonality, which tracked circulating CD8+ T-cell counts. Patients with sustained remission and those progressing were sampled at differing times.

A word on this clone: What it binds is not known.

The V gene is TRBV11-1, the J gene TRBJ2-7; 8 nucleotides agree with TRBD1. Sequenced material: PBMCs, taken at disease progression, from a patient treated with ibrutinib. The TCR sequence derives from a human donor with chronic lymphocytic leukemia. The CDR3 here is CASSLGGTGTYEQYF. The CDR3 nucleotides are TGTGCCAGCAGCTTAGGAGGGACAGGTACCTACGAGCAGTACTTC.